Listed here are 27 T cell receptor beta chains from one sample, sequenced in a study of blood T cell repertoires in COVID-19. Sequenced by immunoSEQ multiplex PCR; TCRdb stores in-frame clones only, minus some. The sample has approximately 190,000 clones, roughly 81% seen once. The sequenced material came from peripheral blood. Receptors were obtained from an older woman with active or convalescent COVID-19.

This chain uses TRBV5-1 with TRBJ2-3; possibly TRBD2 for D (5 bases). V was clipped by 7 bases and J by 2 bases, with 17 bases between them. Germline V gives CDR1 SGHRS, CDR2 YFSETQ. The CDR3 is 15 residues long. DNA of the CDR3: TGCGCCAGCGCAGGTGTGGGAGAGTTCACAGATACGCAGTATTTT. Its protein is CASAGVGEFTDTQYF.

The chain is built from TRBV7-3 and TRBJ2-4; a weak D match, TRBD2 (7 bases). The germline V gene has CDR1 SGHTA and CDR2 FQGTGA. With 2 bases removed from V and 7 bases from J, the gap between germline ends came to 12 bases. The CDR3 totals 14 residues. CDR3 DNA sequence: TGTGCCAGCAGCTTATGGGGGGGCCCGAACATTCAGTACTTC. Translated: CASSLWGGPNIQYF.

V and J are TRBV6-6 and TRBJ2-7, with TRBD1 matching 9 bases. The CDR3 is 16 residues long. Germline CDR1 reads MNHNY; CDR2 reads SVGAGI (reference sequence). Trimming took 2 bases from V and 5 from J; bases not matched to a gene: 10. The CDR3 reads CASSYRSTGTGNEQYF. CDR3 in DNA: TGTGCCAGCAGTTACCGATCCACCGGGACAGGGAACGAGCAGTACTTC.

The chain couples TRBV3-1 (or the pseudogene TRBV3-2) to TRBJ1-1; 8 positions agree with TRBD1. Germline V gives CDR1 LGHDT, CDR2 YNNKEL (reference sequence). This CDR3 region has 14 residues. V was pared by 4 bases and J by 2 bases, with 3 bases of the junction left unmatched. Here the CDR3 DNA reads TGTGCCAGCAGCCTTGGACAGGGCAACACTGAAGCTTTCTTT. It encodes CASSLGQGNTEAFF.

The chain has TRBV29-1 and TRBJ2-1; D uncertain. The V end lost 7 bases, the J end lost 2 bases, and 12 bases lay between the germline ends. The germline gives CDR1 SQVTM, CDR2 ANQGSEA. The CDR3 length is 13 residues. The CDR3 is CSANTRTYNEQFF. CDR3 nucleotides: TGCAGCGCAAACACAAGAACCTACAATGAGCAGTTCTTC.

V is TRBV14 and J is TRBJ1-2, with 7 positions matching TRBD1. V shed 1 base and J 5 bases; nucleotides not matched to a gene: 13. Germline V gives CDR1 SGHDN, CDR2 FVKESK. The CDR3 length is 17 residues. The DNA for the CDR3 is TGTGCCAGCAGCCAAGGACAGGGTGCTTTTTTCGATTATGGCTACACCTTC. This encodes CASSQGQGAFFDYGYTF.

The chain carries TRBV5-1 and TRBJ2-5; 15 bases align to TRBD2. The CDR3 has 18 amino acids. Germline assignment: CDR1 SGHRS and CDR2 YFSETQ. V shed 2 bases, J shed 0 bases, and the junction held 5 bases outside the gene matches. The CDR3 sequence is CASSLRGLAGGNQETQYF. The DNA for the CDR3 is TGCGCCAGCAGCTTACGCGGACTAGCGGGAGGGAACCAAGAGACCCAGTACTTC.

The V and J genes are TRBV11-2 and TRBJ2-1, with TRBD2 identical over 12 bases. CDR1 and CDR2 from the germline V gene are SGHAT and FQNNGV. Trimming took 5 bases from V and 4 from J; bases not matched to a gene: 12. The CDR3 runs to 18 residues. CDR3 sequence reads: CASSIRASGRAGYNEQFF. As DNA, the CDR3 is TGTGCCAGCAGCATAAGGGCTAGCGGGAGGGCCGGGTACAATGAGCAGTTCTTC.

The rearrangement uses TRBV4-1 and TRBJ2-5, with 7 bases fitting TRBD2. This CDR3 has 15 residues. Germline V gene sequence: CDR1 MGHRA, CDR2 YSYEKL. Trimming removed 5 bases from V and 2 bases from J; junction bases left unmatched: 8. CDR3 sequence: CASSSSGDFQETQYF. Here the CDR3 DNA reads TGCGCCAGCAGCTCTAGCGGAGACTTTCAAGAGACCCAGTACTTC.

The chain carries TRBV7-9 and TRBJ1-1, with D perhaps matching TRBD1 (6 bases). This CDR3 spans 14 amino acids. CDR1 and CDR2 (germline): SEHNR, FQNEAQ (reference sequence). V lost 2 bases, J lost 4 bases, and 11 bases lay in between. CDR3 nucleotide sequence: TGTGCCAGCAGCTTACAGGGGAAGCTCACTGAAGCTTTCTTT. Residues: CASSLQGKLTEAFF.

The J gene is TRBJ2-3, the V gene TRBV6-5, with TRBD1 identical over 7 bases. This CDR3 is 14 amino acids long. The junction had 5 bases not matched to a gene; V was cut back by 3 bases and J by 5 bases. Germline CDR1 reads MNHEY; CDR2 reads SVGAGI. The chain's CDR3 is CASSYGQAKDTQYF. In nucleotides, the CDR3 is TGTGCCAGCAGTTATGGACAGGCGAAAGATACGCAGTATTTT.

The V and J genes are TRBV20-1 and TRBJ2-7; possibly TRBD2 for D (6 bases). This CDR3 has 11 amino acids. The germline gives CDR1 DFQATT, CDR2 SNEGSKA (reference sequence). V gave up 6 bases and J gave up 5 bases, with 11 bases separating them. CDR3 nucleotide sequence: TGCAGTGCCCTCGGACTAAACGAGCAGTACTTC. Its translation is CSALGLNEQYF.

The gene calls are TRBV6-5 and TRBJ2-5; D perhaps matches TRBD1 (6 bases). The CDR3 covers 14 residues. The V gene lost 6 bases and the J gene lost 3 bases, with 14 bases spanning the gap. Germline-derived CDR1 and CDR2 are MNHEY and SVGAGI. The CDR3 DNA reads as TGTGCCAGCAGGCCTTTAGGGGGTGAAGAGACCCAGTACTTC. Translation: CASRPLGGEETQYF.

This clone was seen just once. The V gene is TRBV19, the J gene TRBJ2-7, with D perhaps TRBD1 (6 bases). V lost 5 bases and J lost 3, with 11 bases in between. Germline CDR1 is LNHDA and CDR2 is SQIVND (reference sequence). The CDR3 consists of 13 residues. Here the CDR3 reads CASSAQGFYEQYF. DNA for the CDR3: TGTGCCAGTAGTGCGCAGGGGTTCTACGAGCAGTACTTC.

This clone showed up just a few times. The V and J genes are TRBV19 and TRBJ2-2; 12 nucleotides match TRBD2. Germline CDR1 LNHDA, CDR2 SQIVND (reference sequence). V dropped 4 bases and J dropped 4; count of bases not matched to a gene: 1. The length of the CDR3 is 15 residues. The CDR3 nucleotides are TGTGCCAGTAGTAGGACTAGCGGGGCCACCGGGGAGCTGTTTTTT. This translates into CASSRTSGATGELFF.

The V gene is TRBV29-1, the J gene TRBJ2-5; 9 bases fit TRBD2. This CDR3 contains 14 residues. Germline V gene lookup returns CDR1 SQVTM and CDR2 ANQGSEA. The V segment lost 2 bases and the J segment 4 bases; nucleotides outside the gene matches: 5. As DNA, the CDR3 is TGCAGCGTTGAAACACTACTAGCGGGAGAGACCCAGTACTTC. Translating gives CSVETLLAGETQYF.

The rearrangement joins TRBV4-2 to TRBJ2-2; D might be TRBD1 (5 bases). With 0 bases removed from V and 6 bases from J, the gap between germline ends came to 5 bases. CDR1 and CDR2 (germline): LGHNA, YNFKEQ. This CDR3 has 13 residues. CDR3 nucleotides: TGTGCCAGCAGCCAAGACAGGGCCGGGGAGCTGTTTTTT. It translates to CASSQDRAGELFF.

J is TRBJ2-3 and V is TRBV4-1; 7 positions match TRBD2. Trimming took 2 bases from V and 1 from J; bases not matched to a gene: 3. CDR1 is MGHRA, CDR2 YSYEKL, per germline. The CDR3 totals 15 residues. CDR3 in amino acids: CASSQPGGRTDTQYF. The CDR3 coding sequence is TGCGCCAGCAGCCAACCGGGAGGCCGCACAGATACGCAGTATTTT.

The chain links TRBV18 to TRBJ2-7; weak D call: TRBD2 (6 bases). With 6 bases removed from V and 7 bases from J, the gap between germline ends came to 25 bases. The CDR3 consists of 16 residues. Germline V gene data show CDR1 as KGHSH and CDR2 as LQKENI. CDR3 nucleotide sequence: TGTGCCAGCTCCCTGGGAATAGCGGCCCGGACGGGGGAGCAGTACTTC. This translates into CASSLGIAARTGEQYF. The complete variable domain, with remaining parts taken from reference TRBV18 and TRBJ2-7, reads NAGVMQNPRHLVRRRGQEARLRCSPMKGHSHVYWYRQLPEEGLKFMVYLQKENIIDESGMPKERFSAEFPKEGPSILRIQQVVRGDSAAYFCASSLGIAARTGEQYFGPGTRLTVT.

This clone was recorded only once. CDR3: CASSQELRAGGLNEQFF. The DNA of the CDR3 is TGTGCCAGCAGCCAAGAATTGAGGGCGGGAGGATTAAATGAGCAGTTCTTC. V gene TRBV4-2 combines with J gene TRBJ2-1; 8 positions match TRBD2. The V gene's germline CDR1 is LGHNA and CDR2 YNFKEQ. V was pared by 0 bases and J by 7 bases, with 11 bases of the junction left unmatched. This CDR3 contains 17 residues.

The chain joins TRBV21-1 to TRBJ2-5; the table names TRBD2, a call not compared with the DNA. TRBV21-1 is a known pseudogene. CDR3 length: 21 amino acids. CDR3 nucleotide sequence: TGTGCCAGCAGCAAATGGTTGAGCAAGTCTAGCGGGAGGGCCCAGGGAGAGACCCAGTACTTC. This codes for CASSKWLSKSSGRAQGETQYF.

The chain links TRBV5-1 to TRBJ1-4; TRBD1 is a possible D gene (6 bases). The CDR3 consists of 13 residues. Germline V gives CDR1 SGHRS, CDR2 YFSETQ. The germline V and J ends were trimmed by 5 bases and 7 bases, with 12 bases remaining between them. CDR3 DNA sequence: TGCGCCAGCAGGGTCACAGGGAGTGAAAAACTGTTTTTT. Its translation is CASRVTGSEKLFF.

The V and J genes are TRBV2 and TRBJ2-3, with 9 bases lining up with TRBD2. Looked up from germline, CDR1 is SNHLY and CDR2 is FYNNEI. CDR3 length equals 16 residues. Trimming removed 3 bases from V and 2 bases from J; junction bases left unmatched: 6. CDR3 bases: TGTGCCAGCAGTGACTTCCCTAGCGGGGCCACAGATACGCAGTATTTT. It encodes CASSDFPSGATDTQYF.

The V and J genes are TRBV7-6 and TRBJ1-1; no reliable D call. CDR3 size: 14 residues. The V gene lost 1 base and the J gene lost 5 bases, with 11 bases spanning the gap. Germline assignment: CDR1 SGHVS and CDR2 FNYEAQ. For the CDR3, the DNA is TGTGCCAGCAGCTTAGTTGAGGGTGGGACTGAAGCTTTCTTT. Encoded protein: CASSLVEGGTEAFF.

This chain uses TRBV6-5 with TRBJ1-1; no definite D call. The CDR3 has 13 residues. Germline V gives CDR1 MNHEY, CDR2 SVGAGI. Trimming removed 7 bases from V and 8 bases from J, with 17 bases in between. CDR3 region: CASTTSEGPEAFF. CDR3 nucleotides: TGTGCCAGCACCACATCCGAGGGCCCAGAAGCTTTCTTT.

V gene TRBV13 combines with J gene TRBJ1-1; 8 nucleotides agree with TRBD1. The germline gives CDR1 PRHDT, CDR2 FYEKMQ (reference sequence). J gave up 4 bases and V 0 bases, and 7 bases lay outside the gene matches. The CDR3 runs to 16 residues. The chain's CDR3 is CASSLGPDRGITEAFF. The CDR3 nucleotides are TGTGCCAGCAGCTTAGGACCAGACAGGGGTATCACTGAAGCTTTCTTT. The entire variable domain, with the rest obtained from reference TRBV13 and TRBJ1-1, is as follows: AAGVIQSPRHLIKEKRETATLKCYPIPRHDTVYWYQQGPGQDPQFLISFYEKMQSDKGSIPDRFSAQQFSDYHSELNMSSLELGDSALYFCASSLGPDRGITEAFFGQGTRLTVV.

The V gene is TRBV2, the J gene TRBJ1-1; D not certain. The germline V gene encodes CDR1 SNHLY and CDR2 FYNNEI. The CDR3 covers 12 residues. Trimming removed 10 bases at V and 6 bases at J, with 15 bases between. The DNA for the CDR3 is TGTGCCAACGGAAGAGACAACCCTGAAGCTTTCTTT. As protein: CANGRDNPEAFF.